This TCR beta chain was sequenced during a study of T-cell reconstitution after alpha-beta-depleted transplantation in children. After removal of 6 bases from V and 5 bases from J, the junction contained 10 bases not matched to a gene. The CDR3 length is 16 residues. CDR1 and CDR2 from the germline V gene are MNHNS and SASEGT. Unique molecular identifiers were built into the TCRbeta library. TCRdb passed the PCR reads through MiXCR, listing each CDR3 protein once. The sample includes roughly 300,000 distinct CDR3 sequences, about a tenth seen only once; the top ten take approximately 2.3%. The sequences come from PBMCs from the stem cell graft donor, collected from the stem cell graft. The chain carries TRBV6-1 and TRBJ2-2, with 9 bases aligning to TRBD2. This TCR derives from a human donor who donated a stem cell graft to a child with acute lymphoblastic leukemia. In DNA, the CDR3 is TGTGCCAGCAGGAACCCGGGACTAGCTGGGACCGGGGAGCTGTTTTTT. It specifies CASRNPGLAGTGELFF.